One and the same sample provided the 29 T cell receptor beta chains below, sequenced in a study of identical twins. A single record per CDR3 protein comes from TCRdb applying MiXCR to the 5' RACE reads. This sample carries 450,000 to 500,000 distinct CDR3 sequences, 14% of them seen once, and the ten largest clones take more than 0.8%. Separately, the same data were catalogued under a study of yellow fever vaccine responses in identical twins.

Sequenced material: CD4+ T cells sorted from blood. All receptors derive from a woman younger than 30 in good health.

The rearrangement joins TRBV6-5 to TRBJ2-7; 7 nucleotides match TRBD2. CDR1 and CDR2 (germline): MNHEY, SVGAGI. With 6 bases clipped from V and 0 bases from J, the junction kept 8 bases outside the gene matches. The CDR3 consists of 15 residues. CDR3 region: CASRTRGDRSYEQYF. The CDR3 nucleotides are TGTGCCAGCAGAACTCGGGGGGATCGCTCCTACGAGCAGTACTTC.

The chain has TRBV4-1 and TRBJ2-2; the D is unclear. Germline CDR1 and CDR2: MGHRA and YSYEKL. V lost 6 bases to trimming and J lost 8 bases, with 13 bases between them. The CDR3 length is 13 residues. This CDR3 reads CASRIPYMGELFF. The CDR3 DNA follows: TGCGCCAGCAGGATCCCCTATATGGGGGAGCTGTTTTTT.

This clonotype was counted only a few times. This sequence joins TRBV7-2 and TRBJ1-2; possible D gene TRBD1, 5 bases. In germline, CDR1 is SGHTA, CDR2 FQGNSA. With 5 bases removed from V and 7 bases from J, the gap between germline ends came to 20 bases. This CDR3 comprises 15 residues. CDR3 coding DNA: TGTGCCAGCAGCACCCGGACTGGAGGGGAGGGTGGCTACACCTTC. Its protein product is CASSTRTGGEGGYTF.

This clonotype was counted many times. V and J are TRBV5-1 and TRBJ2-3; 8 nucleotides align to TRBD1. The length of the CDR3 is 14 residues. After removal of 0 bases from V and 4 bases from J, the junction contained 1 base not matched to a gene. Germline V CDR1 and CDR2: SGHRS, YFSETQ. The CDR3 loop reads CASSLAGGPDTQYF. CDR3 DNA sequence: TGCGCCAGCAGCTTGGCAGGGGGCCCAGATACGCAGTATTTT.

This sequence joins TRBV28 and TRBJ2-7; 7 bases agree with TRBD2. Germline assignment: CDR1 MDHEN and CDR2 SYDVKM. V shed 7 bases, J shed 5 bases, and the junction held 14 bases outside the gene matches. This CDR3 contains 15 residues. This CDR3 reads CASTQAGLEAHEQYF. For the CDR3, the DNA is TGTGCCAGCACTCAAGCCGGACTAGAAGCCCACGAGCAGTACTTC.

This rearrangement joins TRBV7-3 to TRBJ2-6; D gene ambiguous. The CDR3 is 14 residues long. Germline CDR1 is SGHTA and CDR2 is FQGTGA. V lost 5 bases, J lost 2 bases, and 7 bases lay in between. The CDR3 DNA is TGTGCCAGCAGCATGGTAGCTGGGGCCAACGTCCTGACTTTC. As protein: CASSMVAGANVLTF.

The rearrangement uses TRBV6-1 and TRBJ1-2, with a tentative D call TRBD1 (6 bases). The CDR3 runs 14 residues. The germline CDR1 and CDR2 sequences are MNHNS and SASEGT. V was shortened by 5 bases and J by 0 bases, with 10 bases between the two germline ends. The CDR3 is CASSQQGANYGYTF. CDR3 coding DNA: TGTGCCAGCAGTCAACAGGGAGCTAACTATGGCTACACCTTC.

This clonotype was picked up a small number of times. This chain joins TRBV9 and TRBJ2-2; possibly TRBD1 or TRBD2 for D (6 bases each). Between the trimmed V and J ends, which lost 4 bases and 2 bases, there was a span of 15 bases. Germline V lookup: CDR1 SGDLS, CDR2 YYNGEE. This CDR3 is built from 16 residues. CDR3 bases: TGTGCCAGCAGCACCTTTCCGGGGGCTAACACCGGGGAGCTGTTTTTT. This sequence encodes CASSTFPGANTGELFF. The full variable domain, completed using reference TRBV9 and TRBJ2-2, is DSGVTQTPKHLITATGQRVTLRCSPRSGDLSVYWYQQSLDQGLQFLIQYYNGEERAKGNILERFSAQQFPDLHSELNLSSLELGDSALYFCASSTFPGANTGELFFGEGSRLTVL.

This chain connects TRBV10-3 to TRBJ1-5; the D is unclear. V gave up 4 bases and J gave up 6 bases, with 10 bases separating them. The CDR3 has 13 amino acids. Per germline, CDR1 ENHRY and CDR2 SYGVKD. The CDR3 region is CAISGSTGQPQHF. The DNA of the CDR3 is TGTGCCATCAGTGGGTCCACGGGTCAGCCCCAGCATTTT.

This clonotype has ten or more counts. The chain links TRBV29-1 to TRBJ2-3; 11 bases are shared with TRBD2. J gave up 5 bases and V 4 bases, and 5 bases lay outside the gene matches. The CDR3 length is 14 residues. CDR1 and CDR2 (germline): SQVTM, ANQGSEA. CDR3 nucleotide sequence: TGCAGCGTTGCCACTAGCGGGAGTGTAGATACGCAGTATTTT. Translating it yields CSVATSGSVDTQYF.

CDR3 sequence reads: CASSPGYEGSPLHF. CDR3 nucleotides: TGTGCCAGCAGCCCCGGCTATGAGGGTTCACCCCTCCACTTT. This chain uses TRBV7-6 with TRBJ1-6; no definite D call. Looked up from germline, CDR1 is SGHVS and CDR2 is FNYEAQ. Trimming removed 5 bases from V and 9 bases from J, with 14 bases in between. The CDR3 is 14 residues long.

The chain uses TRBV12-3 or TRBV12-4 and TRBJ1-1; D gene unclear. Trimming took 5 bases from V and 1 from J, leaving 11 bases between them. The CDR3 sequence is 14 residues long. CDR3 protein: CASSPQNPNTEAFF. The CDR3 DNA follows: TGTGCCAGCAGTCCCCAGAACCCGAACACTGAAGCTTTCTTT.

This clonotype has only a few counts. The CDR3 protein is CASSQDFDFQEKLFF. CDR3 DNA sequence: TGTGCCAGCAGCCAAGATTTCGATTTTCAAGAAAAACTGTTTTTT. The rearrangement uses TRBV3-1 and TRBJ1-4; D ambiguous. Germline V lookup: CDR1 LGHDT, CDR2 YNNKEL (reference sequence). The V gene lost 0 bases and the J gene lost 8 bases, with 13 bases spanning the gap. The CDR3 sequence is 15 residues long.

This clonotype was observed many times. The rearrangement joins TRBV6-5 to TRBJ1-1; unclear D gene. CDR1 MNHEY and CDR2 SVGAGI come from the germline V gene. The CDR3 loop spans 12 amino acids. Deletions cut 2 bases from V and 1 base from J, with 2 bases between. The CDR3 spells CASSYRNTEAFF. Here the CDR3 DNA reads TGTGCCAGCAGTTACCGGAACACTGAAGCTTTCTTT.

In this sample, this clonotype turned up many times. The chain recombines TRBV7-2 with TRBJ2-2; no firm D call. Trimming shortened V by 5 bases and J by 6 bases, and 7 bases separated the two germline ends. The CDR3 consists of 12 residues. Germline V lookup: CDR1 SGHTA, CDR2 FQGNSA. This CDR3 is CASSLFPGELFF. CDR3 in DNA: TGTGCCAGCAGCCTTTTCCCCGGGGAGCTGTTTTTT.

This clonotype has a count of ten or more. This chain links TRBV5-1 with TRBJ1-2; 7 bases are a match to TRBD1. Trimming removed 2 bases from V and 4 bases from J; junction bases left unmatched: 2. The CDR3 is 13 amino acids. The germline V gene has CDR1 SGHRS and CDR2 YFSETQ. CDR3 sequence: CASSFDRAYGYTF. CDR3 nucleotides: TGCGCCAGCAGCTTTGACAGGGCCTATGGCTACACCTTC.

The chain carries TRBV3-1 and TRBJ2-5, with 7 bases identical to TRBD2. There are 17 residues in the CDR3. Germline-derived CDR1 and CDR2 are LGHDT and YNNKEL (reference sequence). V lost 3 bases and J lost 5; bases outside the gene matches: 15. CDR3 region: CASSQGQQLAAGETQYF. CDR3 DNA: TGTGCCAGCAGCCAGGGGCAGCAGCTAGCGGCGGGGGAGACCCAGTACTTC.

This chain uses TRBV5-1 with TRBJ2-5, with a tentative D call TRBD1 (5 bases). The CDR3 runs to 15 residues. Germline V gene data show CDR1 as SGHRS and CDR2 as YFSETQ. Trimming removed 0 bases from V and 3 bases from J, with 12 bases in between. In nucleotides, the CDR3 is TGCGCCAGCAGCTTGGTGCGAGACAGAGAAGAGACCCAGTACTTC. It codes for CASSLVRDREETQYF.

V gene TRBV11-2 combines with J gene TRBJ2-7; D gene ambiguous. The CDR3 extends over 13 amino acids. Trimming pared 4 bases from V and 2 bases from J, leaving 9 bases between. CDR1 SGHAT and CDR2 FQNNGV come from the germline V gene. The CDR3 nucleotides are TGTGCCAGCAGCTACGCGCTTACCTACGAGCAGTACTTC. Its translation is CASSYALTYEQYF.

This clonotype showed up many times. V is TRBV4-3 and J is TRBJ2-3; D is possibly TRBD1 (6 bases). Germline V gives CDR1 LGHNA, CDR2 YSLEER. Trimming took off 6 bases at V and 0 bases at J, with 19 bases between the two ends. The CDR3 is 17 amino acids. The CDR3 bases are TGCGCCAGCAGTATCGGACAGCCTATAGCTAGCACAGATACGCAGTATTTT. Residues: CASSIGQPIASTDTQYF.

The sample holds a few counts of this clonotype. V usage is TRBV7-2 and J usage is TRBJ2-7, with 7 nucleotides matching TRBD1. The V and J ends lost 4 bases and 2 bases, in that order; junction bases with no gene match: 5. This CDR3 is 14 amino acids long. From germline, CDR1 is SGHTA and CDR2 FQGNSA. The DNA for the CDR3 is TGTGCCAGCAGCTCACAGGGGCCAACCTACGAGCAGTACTTC. It yields the protein CASSSQGPTYEQYF. Using reference TRBV7-2 and TRBJ2-7 for the parts outside the CDR3, the full variable domain is GAGVSQSPSNKVTEKGKDVELRCDPISGHTALYWYRQSLGQGLEFLIYFQGNSAPDKSGLPSDRFSAERTGGSVSTLTIQRTQQEDSAVYLCASSSQGPTYEQYFGPGTRLTVT.

This clonotype was found many times. V usage is TRBV3-1 and J usage is TRBJ2-7, with D possibly TRBD1 on 5 matching bases. Germline V gives CDR1 LGHDT, CDR2 YNNKEL (reference sequence). Trimming stripped 4 bases from V and 5 bases from J, with 15 bases between. The CDR3 has 14 amino acids. The CDR3 region has the DNA TGTGCCAGCAGCCTGACAGATTCTGGCAACGAGCAGTACTTC. It is translated as CASSLTDSGNEQYF.

The chain is built from TRBV10-1 and TRBJ1-1; a weak D match, TRBD1 (5 bases). Germline V gene data show CDR1 as WNHNN and CDR2 as SYGVQD (reference sequence). This CDR3 has 14 residues. Trimming removed 7 bases from V and 6 bases from J, with 18 bases in between. This CDR3 is CASTSGYLGAEAFF. CDR3 nucleotides: TGCGCCAGCACCAGTGGATATTTGGGGGCTGAAGCTTTCTTT.

The chain carries TRBV28 and TRBJ1-5; D might be TRBD1 (6 bases). Germline values: CDR1 MDHEN, CDR2 SYDVKM. CDR3 length: 15 amino acids. V lost 6 bases and J 7 bases, leaving 19 bases between the germline ends. The CDR3 protein is CASRPEWGLRQPQHF. The CDR3 nucleotides are TGTGCCAGCAGGCCTGAGTGGGGGCTTCGGCAGCCCCAGCATTTT.

This clonotype occurred a few times. V is TRBV4-2 and J is TRBJ2-3; 7 bases line up with TRBD2. Germline loops: CDR1 LGHNA, CDR2 YNFKEQ. This CDR3 region has 16 residues. Trimming cost V 0 bases and J 2 bases; bases outside gene matches: 5. The CDR3 reads CASSQDFGTTTDTQYF. DNA for the CDR3: TGTGCCAGCAGCCAAGATTTCGGGACTACCACAGATACGCAGTATTTT.

The J gene is TRBJ2-2, the V gene TRBV5-1; possibly TRBD1 or TRBD2 for D (5 bases each). The CDR3 has 14 residues. Germline V gene data show CDR1 as SGHRS and CDR2 as YFSETQ. V shed 6 bases and J shed 4 bases, with 13 bases lying between them. CDR3 nucleotide sequence: TGCGCCAGCATCCCGGGGCCGGGCACCGGGGAGCTGTTTTTT. Protein: CASIPGPGTGELFF.

This clonotype was seen only a few times. The rearrangement uses TRBV4-3 and TRBJ2-1, with 7 bases that match TRBD2. V dropped 4 bases and J dropped 2; count of bases not matched to a gene: 8. Germline V gives CDR1 LGHNA, CDR2 YSLEER. This CDR3 has 16 amino acids. The CDR3 bases are TGCGCCAGCAGCCCACACCCAGCGGGGACCTACAATGAGCAGTTCTTC. It yields the protein CASSPHPAGTYNEQFF.

There are many counts of this clonotype. The chain couples TRBV6-1 to TRBJ2-7; TRBD2 matches at 13 bases. The trim removed 7 bases at V and 2 bases at J, leaving 2 bases unmatched. CDR3 length: 14 residues. Germline V lookup: CDR1 MNHNS, CDR2 SASEGT. Here the CDR3 reads CASKTSGRPYEQYF. The CDR3 DNA reads TGTGCCAGCAAGACTAGCGGGAGGCCCTACGAGCAGTACTTC.

This chain links TRBV20-1 with TRBJ2-2, with D possibly matching TRBD1 (6 bases). V shed 0 bases and J shed 2 bases, with 16 bases lying between them. Germline V gene data show CDR1 as DFQATT and CDR2 as SNEGSKA (reference sequence). The CDR3 is 17 residues long. CDR3 sequence reads: CSARDQGRGGNTGELFF. CDR3 nucleotides: TGCAGTGCTAGAGATCAGGGCAGAGGGGGTAACACCGGGGAGCTGTTTTTT.